This entry concerns a single T cell receptor (beta chain). Its cognate antigen is unknown. The data originate from a study of blood T cells in healthy people across ages. Notes on the study in general: Older age went with lower TCR beta diversity per million T cells, in a roughly linear way.

Sample-barcoded 5' priming and a J-beta primer mix drove a second PCR of roughly 7 to 11 cycles. The authors tagged each cDNA molecule using a template-switch adaptor with 12 random nucleotides. From the 5' RACE reads, TCRdb called clonotypes with MiXCR, one entry per CDR3 protein. The table includes 1.6 million or so distinct CDR3 sequences, 30% to 40% detected once. Approximately 9.1 milliliters was the volume of peripheral blood drawn from each donor. Germline V gene lookup returns CDR1 LGHNA and CDR2 YNFKEQ. Trimming left V 4 bases short and J 4 bases short, with 13 bases between. The CDR3 spans 14 residues.

V is TRBV4-2 and J is TRBJ1-1, with D maybe TRBD1 (5 bases). The sample consisted of blood. This receptor was obtained from a woman aged 25 to 45 in good health. The CDR3 is CASSPRAEGTEAFF. The CDR3 DNA sequence: TGTGCCAGCAGCCCCAGGGCGGAGGGCACTGAAGCTTTCTTT.